The text below deals with one T cell receptor (beta chain). No antigen is known for it. The data stem from a study of T cell repertoires in cytomegalovirus infection. The overall study: Alongside well-studied HLA-B-restricted CMV epitopes, recently identified HLA-C-restricted CMV epitopes were also used. Carrying CMV and the relevant HLA type showed in public TCR beta signatures. Study-level findings and limits: In two of eight donors, the top clonotype was HLA-C-restricted CMV-specific.

Trimming pared 2 bases from V and 5 bases from J, leaving 9 bases between. The germline CDR1 and CDR2 sequences are GTSNPN and SVGIG (reference sequence). This CDR3 has 12 amino acids. One entry per CDR3 protein, called by TCRdb with MiXCR from the reads. The table includes approximately 270,000 distinct CDR3 sequences, 20% to 25% detected once. The source material was cultured PBMCs, sampled from culture after CMV antigen stimulation. The chain is built from TRBV30 and TRBJ2-5; D is uncertain. The TCR originated in a human donor in good health (CMV status not recorded). Some clones in this sample may be carry-over from other donors' samples. The CDR3 DNA sequence: TGTGCCTGGAGTCCTAGGCCCGAGACCCAGTACTTC. Translated: CAWSPRPETQYF.